This passage covers 10 T cell receptor beta chains from one sample sequenced in a study of control samples from healthy donors and cancer patients. Measured with immunoSEQ multiplex PCR; TCRdb has only the in-frame clones, and not every one. The sample shows over 30,000 clones, around 87% of them seen only once. The sample taken for sequencing was PBMCs. These receptors were collected from a woman aged 40-49 years with lung cancer.

This clone was observed a single time. V gene TRBV6-5 combines with J gene TRBJ2-4; D is possibly TRBD1 (6 bases). This CDR3 region has 14 residues. The V gene lost 6 bases and the J gene lost 0 bases, with 9 bases spanning the gap. Germline V CDR1 and CDR2: MNHEY, SVGAGI. In DNA, the CDR3 is TGTGCCAGCAGCGGGACATTAGCCAAAAACATTCAGTACTTC. Its protein is CASSGTLAKNIQYF.

The V gene is TRBV9, the J gene TRBJ2-6, with D perhaps TRBD2 (5 bases). Trimming stripped 7 bases from V and 0 bases from J, with 11 bases between. Germline V lookup: CDR1 SGDLS, CDR2 YYNGEE. There are 15 residues in the CDR3. As DNA, the CDR3 is TGTGCCAGCCGAGGACTGAGCTCTGGGGCCAACGTCCTGACTTTC. It yields the protein CASRGLSSGANVLTF.

This rearrangement joins TRBV24-1 to TRBJ2-1, with 11 nucleotides matching TRBD1. After removal of 5 bases from V and 8 bases from J, the junction contained 10 bases not matched to a gene. CDR3 length: 16 amino acids. Germline CDR1 is KGHDR and CDR2 is SFDVKD. This CDR3 reads CATSAYRTGGLDEQFF. CDR3 in DNA: TGTGCCACCAGTGCTTACCGGACAGGGGGCTTGGATGAGCAGTTCTTC.

This sequence joins TRBV12-3 or TRBV12-4 and TRBJ1-1; the D gene is possibly TRBD1 (5 bases). Trimming removed 7 bases at V and 4 bases at J, with 10 bases between. This CDR3 has 12 residues. Written as DNA, the CDR3 is TGTGCCAGCAACGTAAGGGGCACTGAAGCTTTCTTT. Translation: CASNVRGTEAFF.

Only a few counts were recorded for this clone. The rearrangement links TRBV10-2 to TRBJ2-3; D is unclear. V dropped 3 bases and J dropped 7 bases, with 14 bases sitting between them. CDR1 is WSHSY, CDR2 SAAADI, per germline. The CDR3 is made up of 14 amino acids. CDR3 loop: CASSESNLRNTQYF. CDR3 in DNA: TGCGCCAGCAGTGAATCCAACTTACGGAATACGCAGTATTTT.

The count of this clone is one. The chain carries TRBV7-9 and TRBJ1-3, with D perhaps TRBD1 (6 bases). This CDR3 comprises 15 residues. The V and J ends lost 3 bases and 0 bases respectively, with 9 bases between them. Germline lookup yields CDR1 SEHNR and CDR2 FQNEAQ (reference sequence). The CDR3 region is CASSFRGRSGNTIYF. As DNA, the CDR3 is TGTGCCAGCAGCTTCCGGGGGCGCTCTGGAAACACCATATATTTT.

This clone is a singleton in its sample. The chain recombines TRBV15 with TRBJ2-3; 12 positions agree with TRBD2. J was trimmed by 3 bases and V by 4 bases; bases with no gene match: 5. CDR1 is LNHNV, CDR2 YYDKDF, per germline (reference sequence). The CDR3 spans 16 residues. The CDR3 DNA is TGTGCCACCAGCAAATTCGGGACTAGCGGGACAGATACGCAGTATTTT. Its protein is CATSKFGTSGTDTQYF.

The gene calls are TRBV24-1 and TRBJ1-4; 9 bases fit TRBD1. Germline CDR1 and CDR2: KGHDR and SFDVKD. The CDR3 totals 16 residues. V gave up 2 bases and J gave up 6 bases; unmatched junction bases: 6. The CDR3 loop is CATSDSGQGRDEKLFF. The CDR3 DNA reads as TGTGCCACCAGTGATTCTGGACAGGGGCGAGATGAAAAACTGTTTTTT.

This clone was seen more than once but under ten times. The gene calls are TRBV24-1 and TRBJ1-2; D is unresolved. Germline V lookup: CDR1 KGHDR, CDR2 SFDVKD. CDR3 size: 13 residues. The V end lost 2 bases, the J end lost 4 bases, and 7 bases lay between the germline ends. DNA for the CDR3: TGTGCCACCAGTGATTGGGGAGGCTATGGCTACACCTTC. As protein: CATSDWGGYGYTF.

The chain is built from TRBV5-8 and TRBJ2-3; 12 bases are a match to TRBD2. V shed 3 bases, J shed 5 bases, and the junction held 4 bases outside the gene matches. Germline assignment: CDR1 SGHTS and CDR2 YDEGEE. The CDR3 totals 15 residues. CDR3: CASSWTSGVGDTQYF. CDR3 DNA: TGTGCCAGCAGCTGGACTAGCGGGGTTGGAGATACGCAGTATTTT.